This TCR beta chain was captured in a study of radiotherapy plus CTLA-4 blockade in lung cancer (dated 2018 in TCRdb). With respect to the entire study: Objective responses occurred in roughly 19% of enrolled patients, and around 30% achieved disease control.

The library relied on the immunoSEQ multiplex PCR assay. TCRdb mirrors the immuneACCESS table, restricted to in-frame sequences. Some clones are absent from its copies; in checked studies, under half trace to an unresolved V gene, and the reason for the others is unknown. A total of 65,000 to 85,000 clones appear in this sample, just under 75% of them only once. The ten largest clones represent more than 8% of the sample. In the germline V gene, CDR1 corresponds to MDHEN and CDR2 to SYDVKM. The CDR3 contains 13 residues, cysteine and phenylalanine counted. Kept here is only the CDR3 DNA, which spans 39 bases and is read in frame from base 1. V sheds 6 bases and J sheds 5 bases, leaving 13 bases between their ends. Here is what the overall study found, with its caveats: After treatment with radiotherapy and ipilimumab, TCR clones that originated in tumors expanded in peripheral blood. The strongest predictors of response, as reported, were early dynamic changes in blood T cell clones along with a rise in serum interferon-beta after radiation.

In this study, focal radiation therapy paired with CTLA-4 blockade (ipilimumab) was tested in patients who had chemo-refractory metastatic non-small-cell lung cancer. With regard to this clone: Its antigen target is currently unknown. No much larger clonotype is one base removed from it; base qualities were not supplied.

The sample was peripheral blood, taken from a patient treated with radiotherapy plus ipilimumab. The receptor comes from a human donor with non-small cell lung cancer whose response to radiotherapy plus ipilimumab could not be evaluated. The chain is encoded by TRBV28 joined to TRBJ1-2; tentative D gene TRBD1, with 6 bases matching. The CDR3: CASRTDRTYGYTF. The DNA reads as follows: TGTGCCAGCAGGACGGACAGAACATATGGCTACACCTTC.